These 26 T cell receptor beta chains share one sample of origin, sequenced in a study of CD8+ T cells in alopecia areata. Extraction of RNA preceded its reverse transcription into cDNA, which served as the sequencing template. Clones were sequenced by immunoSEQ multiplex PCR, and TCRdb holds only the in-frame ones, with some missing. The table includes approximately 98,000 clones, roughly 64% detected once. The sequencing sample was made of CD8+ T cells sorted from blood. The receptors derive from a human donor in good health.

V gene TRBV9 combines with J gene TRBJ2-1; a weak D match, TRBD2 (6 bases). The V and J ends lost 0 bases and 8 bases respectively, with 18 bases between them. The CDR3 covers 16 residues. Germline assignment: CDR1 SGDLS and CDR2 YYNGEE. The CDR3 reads CASSVGSLPGEDEQFF. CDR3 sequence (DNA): TGTGCCAGCAGCGTAGGGAGTCTACCCGGGGAGGATGAGCAGTTCTTC.

CDR3 protein: CASSGPGLNTEAFF. DNA of the CDR3: TGCGCCAGCAGCGGACCGGGCCTGAACACTGAAGCTTTCTTT. The chain combines TRBV5-1 with TRBJ1-1; no reliable D call. Germline loops: CDR1 SGHRS, CDR2 YFSETQ. The length of the CDR3 is 14 residues. With 4 bases removed from V and 0 bases from J, the gap between germline ends came to 10 bases.

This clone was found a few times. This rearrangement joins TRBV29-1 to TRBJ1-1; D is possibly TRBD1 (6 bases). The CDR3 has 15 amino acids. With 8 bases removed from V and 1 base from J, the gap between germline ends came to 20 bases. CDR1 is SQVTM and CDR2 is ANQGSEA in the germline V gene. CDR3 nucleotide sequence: TGCAGCCCAAGACAGGAATTCACGAAGAACACTGAAGCTTTCTTT. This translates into CSPRQEFTKNTEAFF.

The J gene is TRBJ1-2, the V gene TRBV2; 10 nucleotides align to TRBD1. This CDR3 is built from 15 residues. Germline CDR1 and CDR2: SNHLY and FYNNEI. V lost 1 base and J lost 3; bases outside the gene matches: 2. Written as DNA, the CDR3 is TGTGCCAGCAGTGAAGGGACAGGGGGGCACTATGGCTACACCTTC. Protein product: CASSEGTGGHYGYTF.

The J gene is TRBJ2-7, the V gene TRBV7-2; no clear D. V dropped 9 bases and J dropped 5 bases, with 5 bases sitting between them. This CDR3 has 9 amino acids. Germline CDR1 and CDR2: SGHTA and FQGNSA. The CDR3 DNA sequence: TGTGCCAGGTGGGACGAGCAGTACTTC. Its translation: CARWDEQYF.

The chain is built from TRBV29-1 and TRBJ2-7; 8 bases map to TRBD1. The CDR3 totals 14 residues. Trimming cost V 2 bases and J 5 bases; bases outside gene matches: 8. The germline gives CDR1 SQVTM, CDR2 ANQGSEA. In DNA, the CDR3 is TGCAGCGTTGAATCTGGGGCAGGGGGCAACGAGCAGTACTTC. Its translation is CSVESGAGGNEQYF.

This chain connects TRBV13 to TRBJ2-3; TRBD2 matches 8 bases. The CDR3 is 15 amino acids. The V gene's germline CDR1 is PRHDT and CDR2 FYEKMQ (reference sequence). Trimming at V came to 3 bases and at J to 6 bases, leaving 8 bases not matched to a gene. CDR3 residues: CASSFRTLAGDTQYF. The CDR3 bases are TGTGCCAGCAGCTTTCGTACCTTAGCGGGGGATACGCAGTATTTT.

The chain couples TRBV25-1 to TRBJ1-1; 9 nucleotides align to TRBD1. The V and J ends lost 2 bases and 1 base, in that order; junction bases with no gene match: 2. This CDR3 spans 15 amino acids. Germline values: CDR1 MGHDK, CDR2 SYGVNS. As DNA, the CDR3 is TGTGCCAGCAGTGAAACAGGGGGCGGGAACACTGAAGCTTTCTTT. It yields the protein CASSETGGGNTEAFF.

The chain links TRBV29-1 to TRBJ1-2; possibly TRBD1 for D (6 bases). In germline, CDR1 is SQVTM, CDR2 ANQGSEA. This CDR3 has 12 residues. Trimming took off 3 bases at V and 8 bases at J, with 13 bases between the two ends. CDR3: CSVDGQLDGYTF. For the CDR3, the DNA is TGCAGCGTTGATGGACAGCTGGACGGCTACACCTTC.

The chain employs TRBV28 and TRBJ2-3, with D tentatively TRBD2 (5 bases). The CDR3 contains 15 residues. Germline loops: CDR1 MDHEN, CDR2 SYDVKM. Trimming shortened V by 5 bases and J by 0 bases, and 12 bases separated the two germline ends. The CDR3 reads CASSPSGLSTDTQYF. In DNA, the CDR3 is TGTGCCAGCAGTCCAAGTGGACTGAGCACAGATACGCAGTATTTT.

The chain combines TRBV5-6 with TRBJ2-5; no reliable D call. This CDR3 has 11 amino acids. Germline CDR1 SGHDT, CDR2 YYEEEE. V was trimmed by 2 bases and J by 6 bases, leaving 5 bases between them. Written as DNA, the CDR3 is TGTGCCAGCAGCTTTGACCAGACCCAGTACTTC. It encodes CASSFDQTQYF.

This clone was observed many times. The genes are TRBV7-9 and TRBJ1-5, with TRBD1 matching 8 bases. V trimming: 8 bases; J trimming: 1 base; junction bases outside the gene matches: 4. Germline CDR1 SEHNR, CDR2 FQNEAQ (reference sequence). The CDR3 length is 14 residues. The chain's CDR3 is CASARGQSNQPQHF. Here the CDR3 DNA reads TGTGCCAGCGCCAGGGGGCAGAGCAATCAGCCCCAGCATTTT. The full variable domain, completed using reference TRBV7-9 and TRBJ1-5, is DTGVSQNPRHKITKRGQNVTFRCDPISEHNRLYWYRQTLGQGPEFLTYFQNEAQLEKSRLLSDRFSAERPKGSFSTLEIQRTEQGDSAMYLCASARGQSNQPQHFGDGTRLSIL.

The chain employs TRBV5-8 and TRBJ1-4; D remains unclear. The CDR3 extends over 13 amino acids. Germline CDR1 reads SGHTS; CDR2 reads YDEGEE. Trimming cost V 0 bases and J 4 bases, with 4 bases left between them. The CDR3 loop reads CASSLGHNEKLFF. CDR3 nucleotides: TGTGCCAGCAGCTTGGGACATAATGAAAAACTGTTTTTT.

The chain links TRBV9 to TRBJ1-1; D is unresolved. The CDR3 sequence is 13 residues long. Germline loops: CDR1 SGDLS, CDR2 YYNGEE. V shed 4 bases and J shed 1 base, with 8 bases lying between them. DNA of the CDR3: TGTGCCAGCAGCTTAGACGGGAACACTGAAGCTTTCTTT. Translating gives CASSLDGNTEAFF.

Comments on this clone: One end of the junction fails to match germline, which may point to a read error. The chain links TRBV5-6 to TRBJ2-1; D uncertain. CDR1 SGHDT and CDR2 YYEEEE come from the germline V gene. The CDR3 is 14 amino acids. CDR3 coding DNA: TGTGCCAGCACCTTGGGCCAAAATTACAATGAGCAGTTCTTC. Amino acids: CASTLGQNYNEQFF. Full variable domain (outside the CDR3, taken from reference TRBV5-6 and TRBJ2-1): DAGVTQSPTHLIKTRGQQVTLRCSPKSGHDTVSWYQQALGQGPQFIFQYYEEEERQRGNFPDRFSGHQFPNYSSELNVNALLLGDSALYLCASTLGQNYNEQFFGPGTRLTVL.

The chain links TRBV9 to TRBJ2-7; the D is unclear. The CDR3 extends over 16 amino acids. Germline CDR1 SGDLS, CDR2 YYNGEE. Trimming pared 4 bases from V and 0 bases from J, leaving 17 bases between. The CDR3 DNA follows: TGTGCCAGCAGCCCTACCCCTGCGGCGAGCTCCTACGAGCAGTACTTC. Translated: CASSPTPAASSYEQYF.

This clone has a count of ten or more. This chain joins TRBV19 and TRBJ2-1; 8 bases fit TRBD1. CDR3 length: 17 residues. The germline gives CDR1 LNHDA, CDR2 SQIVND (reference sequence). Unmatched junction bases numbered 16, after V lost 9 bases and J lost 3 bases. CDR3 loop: CASPIKPPGQDYNEQFF. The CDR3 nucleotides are TGTGCCAGCCCTATCAAACCTCCGGGACAGGACTACAATGAGCAGTTCTTC.

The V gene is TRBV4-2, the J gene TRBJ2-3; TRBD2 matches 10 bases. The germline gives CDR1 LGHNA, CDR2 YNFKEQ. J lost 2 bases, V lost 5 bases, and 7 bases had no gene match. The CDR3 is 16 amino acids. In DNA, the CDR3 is TGTGCCAGCAGCTCTAGGCTAGCGGGGGCCACAGATACGCAGTATTTT. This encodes CASSSRLAGATDTQYF.

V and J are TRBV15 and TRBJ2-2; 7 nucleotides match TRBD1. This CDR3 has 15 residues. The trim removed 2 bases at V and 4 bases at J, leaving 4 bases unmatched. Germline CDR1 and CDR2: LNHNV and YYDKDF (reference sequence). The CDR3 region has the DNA TGTGCCACCAGCAGAAAAACAGGGGTCACCGGGGAGCTGTTTTTT. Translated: CATSRKTGVTGELFF.

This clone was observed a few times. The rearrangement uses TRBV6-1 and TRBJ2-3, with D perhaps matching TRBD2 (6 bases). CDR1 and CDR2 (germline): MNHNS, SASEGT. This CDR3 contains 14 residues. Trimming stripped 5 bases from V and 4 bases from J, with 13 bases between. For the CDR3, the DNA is TGTGCCAGCAGTCCCGGGAGAGACTCAGATACGCAGTATTTT. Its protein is CASSPGRDSDTQYF.

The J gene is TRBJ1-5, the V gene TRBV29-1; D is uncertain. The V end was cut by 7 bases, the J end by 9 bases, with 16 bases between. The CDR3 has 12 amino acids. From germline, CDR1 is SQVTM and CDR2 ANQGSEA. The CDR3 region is CSDPYVVGPQHF. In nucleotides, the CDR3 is TGCAGCGACCCGTATGTGGTCGGGCCCCAGCATTTT.

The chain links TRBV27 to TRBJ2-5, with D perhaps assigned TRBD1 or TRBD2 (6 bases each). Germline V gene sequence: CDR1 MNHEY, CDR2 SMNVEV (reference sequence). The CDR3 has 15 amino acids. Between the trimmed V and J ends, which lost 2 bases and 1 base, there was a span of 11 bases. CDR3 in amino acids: CASSLRGGIQETQYF. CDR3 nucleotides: TGTGCCAGCAGTTTACGAGGGGGGATCCAAGAGACCCAGTACTTC.

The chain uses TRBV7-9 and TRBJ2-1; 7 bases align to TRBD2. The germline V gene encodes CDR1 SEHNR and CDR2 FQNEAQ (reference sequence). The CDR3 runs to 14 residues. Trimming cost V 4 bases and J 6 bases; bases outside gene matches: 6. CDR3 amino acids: CASSSTSGGNEQFF. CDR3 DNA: TGTGCCAGCAGCTCGACATCGGGGGGCAATGAGCAGTTCTTC.

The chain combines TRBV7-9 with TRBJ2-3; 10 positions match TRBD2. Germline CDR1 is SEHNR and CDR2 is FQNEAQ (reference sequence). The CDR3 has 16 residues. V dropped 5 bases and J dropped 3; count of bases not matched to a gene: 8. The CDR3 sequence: CASSSMKAGGTDTQYF. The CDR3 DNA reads TGTGCCAGCAGCAGCATGAAAGCGGGGGGGACAGATACGCAGTATTTT.

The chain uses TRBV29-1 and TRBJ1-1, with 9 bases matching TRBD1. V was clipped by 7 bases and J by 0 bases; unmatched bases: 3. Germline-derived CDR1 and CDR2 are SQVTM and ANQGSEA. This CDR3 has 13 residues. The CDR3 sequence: CSARQGVNTEAFF. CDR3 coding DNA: TGCAGCGCCAGACAGGGGGTGAACACTGAAGCTTTCTTT.

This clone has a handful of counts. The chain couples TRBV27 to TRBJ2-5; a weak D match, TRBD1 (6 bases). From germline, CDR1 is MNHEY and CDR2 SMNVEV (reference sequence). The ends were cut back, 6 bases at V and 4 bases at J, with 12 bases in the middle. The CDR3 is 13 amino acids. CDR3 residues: CASSLGRGETQYF. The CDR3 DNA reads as TGTGCCAGCAGCCTTGGCAGGGGAGAGACCCAGTACTTC.